This T cell receptor beta chain came from a study of T cell repertoires in cytomegalovirus infection (dated by TCRdb to 2018 to 2020). About the study as a whole: Recently identified HLA-C-restricted CMV epitopes, whose presentation resists viral immunomodulation, were targeted by peptide stimulations together with well-studied HLA-B-restricted epitopes. Because public TCR beta signatures pointed to carriage of CMV infection together with the matching HLA type, the HLA type of each donor mattered for the analysis. The research as a whole found: The ex vivo response was dominated by HLA-C-restricted CMV-specific TCR beta clonotypes, which also provided the single most frequent clonotype in two of eight donors. In both this cohort and an independent roughly 330-donor cohort, the cumulative frequency of public TCR beta family members distinguished carriers of CMV infection plus the relevant HLA type.

A note on this clonotype: The antigen this receptor binds is unknown. Relative to the germline gene, one junction end is altered; a read error may explain this.

Read against the paper, the sample's treatment or condition label means: in vitro stimulation with specific CMV peptide epitopes to enrich CMV-specific T cells. The CDR3 runs 13 amino acids, cysteine and phenylalanine included. Only the CDR3 part of the read is kept: 39 bases, read in frame from the first base. Sequenced using an Illumina HiSeq 1500. TCRdb applied fastp at Q25 and MiXCR to the public reads, then kept only in-frame beta chains. Identical CDR3 proteins give one entry, which carries the most common genes and DNA. The sample contains about half a million distinct CDR3 sequences, roughly a third of them found a single time. Roughly 15% of the sample is held by the ten biggest clonotypes.

Sequenced here: cultured PBMCs, sampled from culture after CMV antigen stimulation. The chain links TRBV12-3 or TRBV12-4 with TRBJ2-5; the D gene is perhaps TRBD2, on 6 matching bases. The sequence was collected from a human donor in good health (CMV status not recorded). Some clones in this sample may be carry-over from other donors' samples. The CDR3 has the sequence CASSLSGVETPYF. In nucleotides, the sequence is TGTGCCAGCAGTTTATCGGGGGTCGAGACCCCGTACTTC.